Listed below are T cell receptor beta chains from one sample, sequenced in a study of regulatory T cells in long-lasting Graves disease. From the multiplex PCR reads, TCRdb called clonotypes with MiXCR, one entry per CDR3 protein. Of about 610,000 distinct CDR3 sequences listed, 15% to 20% are singletons. These data are also associated with another study on T cells in Graves' hyperthyroidism and ophthalmopathy.

Sequences were derived from peripheral blood mononuclear cells (PBMCs), sampled at new diagnosis, from a patient treated with antithyroid drugs. All receptors come from a man aged 18 to 29 with Graves disease. Both conserved end residues are part of each CDR3. The order of the fields is D gene, V gene, clone size, J gene, CDR3 protein, CDR3 DNA. D genes are given only for firm matches. The size field is filled for only some rows; it gives once, few, many or a size class.

.	TRBV5-1	.	TRBJ1-2	CASSLGYRGGYTF	TGCGCCAGCAGCTTGGGGTATCGAGGTGGCTACACCTTC
.	TRBV7-9	many	TRBJ2-7	CASSYTLYEQYF	TGTGCCAGCAGTTACACCCTCTACGAGCAGTACTTC
.	TRBV6-1	many	TRBJ1-5	CASSREVTSNQPQHF	TGTGCCAGCAGTCGGGAGGTAACTAGCAATCAGCCCCAGCATTTT
.	TRBV7-2	.	TRBJ2-1	CASSLEGIYYNEQFF	TGTGCCAGCAGCTTAGAGGGTATCTACTACAATGAGCAGTTCTTC
.	TRBV7-2	.	TRBJ1-3	CASRETNSGNTIYF	TGTGCCAGCAGGGAAACCAACTCTGGAAACACCATATATTTT
TRBD2	TRBV5-1	many	TRBJ2-5	CASRGRGPFGIQTQYF	TGCGCCAGCAGAGGGAGGGGACCATTTGGGATACAGACCCAGTACTTC
TRBD2	TRBV29-1	.	TRBJ2-3	CSALTSGVTDTQYF	TGCAGTGCTTTGACTAGCGGGGTTACAGATACGCAGTATTTT
TRBD1	TRBV18	.	TRBJ1-3	CASSLGQSSGNTIYF	TGTGCCAGCTCATTGGGACAGAGCTCTGGAAACACCATATATTTT
.	TRBV20-1	.	TRBJ2-7	CSATGVAATYEQYF	TGCAGTGCCACCGGGGTAGCGGCGACCTACGAGCAGTACTTC
TRBD1	TRBV27	.	TRBJ2-1	CASSLATGAGNEQFF	TGTGCCAGCAGTTTAGCGACAGGGGCCGGCAATGAGCAGTTCTTC
.	TRBV27	.	TRBJ2-2	CASSLIRTVGTGELFF	TGTGCCAGCAGTTTAATAAGGACGGTGGGCACCGGGGAGCTGTTTTTT
TRBD1	TRBV20-1	.	TRBJ2-5	CSATPGTGDLETQYF	TGCAGTGCCACACCCGGGACAGGGGATCTGGAGACCCAGTACTTC
TRBD2	TRBV9	.	TRBJ2-4	CASSPSRGGANIQYF	TGTGCCAGCAGCCCCTCCCGGGGGGGCGCAAACATTCAGTACTTC
.	TRBV6-4	.	TRBJ2-1	CASSYFGGSSYNEQFF	TGTGCCAGCAGTTACTTTGGGGGCTCCTCCTACAATGAGCAGTTCTTC
TRBD1	TRBV27	.	TRBJ1-6	CASSIRDRNSPLHF	TGTGCCAGCAGTATCCGGGACAGGAATTCACCCCTCCACTTT
.	TRBV5-1	many	TRBJ2-3	CASSFKGSSTDTQYF	TGCGCCAGCAGCTTTAAGGGCAGTAGCACAGATACGCAGTATTTT
TRBD2	TRBV7-2	many	TRBJ2-1	CASTLRGLAGYNEQFF	TGTGCCAGCACCCTGCGGGGACTAGCGGGGTACAATGAGCAGTTCTTC
.	TRBV7-3	few	TRBJ1-1	CASSLSRFLMNTEAFF	TGTGCCAGCAGCTTAAGCCGCTTCCTTATGAACACTGAAGCTTTCTTT
.	TRBV7-6	few	TRBJ2-2	CASSFSSGRNTGELFF	TGTGCCAGCAGCTTTTCAAGCGGGCGGAACACCGGGGAGCTGTTTTTT
.	TRBV5-1	many	TRBJ1-1	CASSLGGRGTEAFF	TGCGCCAGCAGCTTAGGGGGTCGGGGAACTGAAGCTTTCTTT
TRBD1	TRBV30	few	TRBJ2-7	CAWSVQGEIPFFPIYEQYF	TGTGCCTGGAGTGTACAGGGGGAGATCCCATTCTTTCCGATCTACGAGCAGTACTTC
.	TRBV5-1	.	TRBJ2-7	CASSLLLADSSYEQYF	TGCGCCAGCAGCTTGCTTCTCGCAGATAGCTCCTACGAGCAGTACTTC
.	TRBV7-9	many	TRBJ2-3	CASSLGRGPTDTQYF	TGTGCCAGCAGCTTAGGCAGGGGACCGACAGATACGCAGTATTTT
TRBD2	TRBV9	.	TRBJ2-3	CASSARLALTDTQYF	TGTGCCAGCAGCGCGAGACTAGCGCTCACAGATACGCAGTATTTT
TRBD1	TRBV12-3/TRBV12-4	many	TRBJ1-1	CASSRGQGWVGAFF	TGTGCCAGCAGTCGGGGACAGGGATGGGTAGGGGCTTTCTTT
.	TRBV6-5	.	TRBJ1-1	CASSYTGWGADIEAFF	TGTGCCAGCAGTTACACAGGATGGGGGGCTGACATTGAAGCTTTCTTT
.	TRBV29-1	many	TRBJ2-7	CSVVSNEQYF	TGCAGCGTTGTCTCCAACGAGCAGTACTTC
.	TRBV6-5	few	TRBJ1-1	CASSYSRELSTEAFF	TGTGCCAGCAGTTACTCAAGGGAGCTCAGCACTGAAGCTTTCTTT
TRBD2	TRBV5-1	.	TRBJ2-5	CASSQGLAGGYETQYF	TGCGCCAGCAGCCAAGGACTAGCGGGAGGGTACGAGACCCAGTACTTC
TRBD1	TRBV5-8	few	TRBJ1-5	CASRPRQGAGQPQHF	TGTGCCAGCAGACCACGACAGGGGGCAGGGCAGCCCCAGCATTTT
.	TRBV30	many	TRBJ2-5	CAWSARGGPYF	TGTGCCTGGAGTGCCCGTGGGGGACCGTACTTC